One and the same sample provided the 9 T cell receptor beta chains below, sequenced in a study of molecular identifiers for immune sequencing clone quantification. TCRdb re-called the PCR reads through MiXCR, storing one row per CDR3 protein. The sample holds under 600,000 distinct CDR3 sequences, roughly 25% seen once. The material sequenced was naive CD8+ T cells from blood, with Jurkat cell RNA spiked in. The subset is: FACS-sorted CD8+CD4-CCR7+CD45RA+ naive T cells. The source of these receptors is a human donor in good health. Some libraries in this study had Jurkat cell RNA spiked in.

With respect to this clonotype: A read error may be the cause here, since a much bigger clone is one base away. It is likely a read error, because the conserved phenylalanine at the end of the CDR3 is missing. The chain has TRBV12-3 or TRBV12-4 and TRBJ1-5; D not resolved. The CDR3 has 13 residues. V lost 7 bases and J lost 11, with 18 bases in between. This CDR3 reads CASTGGIRSTQHL. CDR3 nucleotide sequence: TGTGCCAGCACCGGAGGTATCCGATCAACCCAGCATCTT.

This clonotype was counted at least ten times. The gene calls are TRBV7-2 and TRBJ2-4; D possibly corresponds to TRBD1 (5 bases). With 5 bases removed from V and 8 bases from J, the gap between germline ends came to 16 bases. There are 14 residues in the CDR3. Germline V gene lookup returns CDR1 SGHTA and CDR2 FQGNSA. The DNA of the CDR3 is TGTGCCAGCAGCCCCTTCTCAGGGCGGTACATTCAGTACTTC. Residues: CASSPFSGRYIQYF.

A few counts support this clonotype. V gene TRBV19 combines with J gene TRBJ2-1, with 7 bases lining up with TRBD2. V was pared by 1 base and J by 10 bases, with 10 bases of the junction left unmatched. The germline V gene encodes CDR1 LNHDA and CDR2 SQIVND (reference sequence). This CDR3 is built from 15 residues. CDR3 sequence (DNA): TGTGCCAGTAGTATAGGTCTAGCGGTTAATGAGGAGCAGTTCTTC. The encoded protein is CASSIGLAVNEEQFF. The full variable domain, rest sourced from reference TRBV19 and TRBJ2-1, is DGGITQSPKYLFRKEGQNVTLSCEQNLNHDAMYWYRQDPGQGLRLIYYSQIVNDFQKGDIAEGYSVSREKKESFPLTVTSAQKNPTAFYLCASSIGLAVNEEQFFGPGTRLTVL.

Points on this clonotype: The germline gene is not matched at one end of the junction; a read error may be the cause. This rearrangement joins TRBV6-2 or TRBV6-3 to TRBJ1-5; TRBD1 matches 7 bases. The CDR3 length is 17 residues. Germline V CDR1 and CDR2: MNHEY, SVGEGT. CDR3 coding DNA: TGTGCCAGCAGTTACGGGGCAGGGGGTTCGGGCAATCCGCCCCAGCATTTT. Residues: CASSYGAGGSGNPPQHF.

This clonotype was seen a handful of times. This sequence joins TRBV19 and TRBJ1-5; D is ambiguous. CDR3 length: 13 amino acids. Trimming cost V 6 bases and J 4 bases, with 10 bases left between them. Germline CDR1 is LNHDA and CDR2 is SQIVND (reference sequence). CDR3 protein: CASSDNWNQPQHF. CDR3 nucleotides: TGTGCCAGTAGCGACAATTGGAATCAGCCCCAGCATTTT.

Turning to this clonotype: Just one base apart from a much larger clone, this may be a read error. The genes are TRBV5-1 and TRBJ2-7; 7 bases match TRBD1. This CDR3 has 14 residues. Trimming cost V 7 bases and J 3 bases; bases outside gene matches: 10. The germline gives CDR1 SGHRS, CDR2 YFSETQ. The CDR3 DNA reads TGCGCCAGCGGCCAGACAGGGTTTAGCTACGAGCAGTACTTC. Its translation: CASGQTGFSYEQYF.

The chain combines TRBV4-1 with TRBJ2-1, with D hard to call. This CDR3 is built from 13 residues. CDR1 is MGHRA, CDR2 YSYEKL, per germline. Between the trimmed V and J ends, which lost 1 base and 7 bases, there was a span of 8 bases. This chain's CDR3 is CASSQGRLNEQFF. CDR3 DNA sequence: TGCGCCAGCAGCCAAGGTCGTCTTAATGAGCAGTTCTTC.

The chain combines TRBV7-8 with TRBJ1-1; 9 bases agree with TRBD1. V lost 3 bases to trimming and J lost 1 base; unmatched junction nucleotides: 9. The CDR3 spans 17 residues. Germline V gene lookup returns CDR1 SGHVS and CDR2 FQNEAQ. CDR3 loop: CASSFETGGQWNTEAFF. CDR3 nucleotides: TGTGCCAGCAGCTTTGAGACAGGGGGGCAGTGGAACACTGAAGCTTTCTTT.

The chain recombines TRBV4-3 with TRBJ1-1; the D is unclear. CDR3 length: 15 amino acids. Germline loops: CDR1 LGHNA, CDR2 YSLEER. Trimming shortened V by 0 bases and J by 0 bases, and 8 bases separated the two germline ends. The CDR3 sequence: CASSQDIGLNTEAFF. CDR3 nucleotides: TGCGCCAGCAGCCAAGATATAGGGTTGAACACTGAAGCTTTCTTT.